This TCR beta chain was observed in a study of cytomegalovirus exposure and HLA in healthy donors. Note on this clone: Its antigen is unidentified.

Findings of the study overall: TCR beta sequences numbering 16,951 were associated with HLA alleles at 0.05 false discovery rate in a later analysis. On later analysis, the bulk of CMV-associated TCR beta chains appeared to be HLA-restricted. Within an earlier analysis, most TCR beta V segments proved productive either about 90% or about 30% of the time. Owing to their indistinguishability, certain V segments, notably TRBV6-2 and TRBV6-3, were excluded.

The PCR contained 60 Vbeta and 13 Jbeta primers. Clones were sequenced by immunoSEQ multiplex PCR, and TCRdb holds only the in-frame ones, with some missing. The sample lists 150,000 to 200,000 clones; around 84% were seen once. The CDR3 spans 12 residues. V shed 6 bases and J shed 9 bases, with 12 bases lying between them. CDR1 and CDR2 (germline): MDHEN, SYDVKM. This rearrangement joins TRBV28 to TRBJ2-1, with D maybe TRBD2 (6 bases). The sequence was obtained from a man younger than 35 in good health and CMV-seronegative. Sequencing was performed on PBMCs. The CDR3 loop reads CASRGGVLEQFF. The CDR3 region has the DNA TGTGCCAGCAGGGGGGGTGTCCTTGAGCAGTTCTTC.